This T cell receptor (beta chain) stems from a study of T cells and copy number aberrations in small-cell lung cancer. The length of the CDR3 is 14 residues. Germline V gene lookup returns CDR1 SGDLS and CDR2 YYNGEE. V lost 0 bases, J lost 3 bases, and 9 bases lay in between. Generated by immunoSEQ multiplex PCR, the TCRdb table keeps only in-frame clones and is missing some. The sample has roughly 1,300 clones, about four fifths seen once; the top ten hold approximately 4%. Sequencing was performed on tumor tissue. The chain is built from TRBV9 and TRBJ2-5; no firm D call. This clonotype was obtained from a man aged 60 to 69 with small cell lung cancer. The CDR3 nucleotides read TGTGCCAGCAGCGTAGGACCAGAAAAAGAGACCCAGTACTTC. It codes for CASSVGPEKETQYF.